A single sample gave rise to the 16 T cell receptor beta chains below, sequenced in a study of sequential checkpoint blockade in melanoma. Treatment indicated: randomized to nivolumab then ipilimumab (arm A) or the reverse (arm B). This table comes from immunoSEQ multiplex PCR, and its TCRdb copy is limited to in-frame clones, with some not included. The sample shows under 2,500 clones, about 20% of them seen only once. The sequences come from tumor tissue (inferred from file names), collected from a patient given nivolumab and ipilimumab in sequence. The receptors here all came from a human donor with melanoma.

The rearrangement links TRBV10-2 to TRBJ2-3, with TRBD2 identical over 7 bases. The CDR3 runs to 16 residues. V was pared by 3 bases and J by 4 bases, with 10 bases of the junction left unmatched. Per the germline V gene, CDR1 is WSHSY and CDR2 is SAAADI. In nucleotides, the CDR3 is TGCGCCAGCAGTGACGGCAGTGCGGGAGTGGCAGATACGCAGTATTTT. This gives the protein CASSDGSAGVADTQYF.

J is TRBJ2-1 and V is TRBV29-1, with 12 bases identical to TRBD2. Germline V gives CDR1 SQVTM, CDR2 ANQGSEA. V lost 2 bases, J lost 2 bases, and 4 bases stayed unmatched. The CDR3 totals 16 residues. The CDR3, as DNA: TGCAGCGTTGAACGGGCTAGCGGGAGGGCCTACAATGAGCAGTTCTTC. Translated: CSVERASGRAYNEQFF.

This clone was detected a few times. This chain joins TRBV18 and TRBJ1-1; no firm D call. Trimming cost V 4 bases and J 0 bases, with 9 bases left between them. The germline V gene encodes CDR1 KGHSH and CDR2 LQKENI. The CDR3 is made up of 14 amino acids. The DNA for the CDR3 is TGTGCCAGCTCACTACAAGTTATGAACACTGAAGCTTTCTTT. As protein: CASSLQVMNTEAFF.

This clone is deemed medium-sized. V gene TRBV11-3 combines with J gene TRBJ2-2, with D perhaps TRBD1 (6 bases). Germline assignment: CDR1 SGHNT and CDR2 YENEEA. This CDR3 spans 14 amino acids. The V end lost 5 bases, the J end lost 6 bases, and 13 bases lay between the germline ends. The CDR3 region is CASSAWTVSGELFF. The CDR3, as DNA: TGTGCCAGCAGCGCGTGGACAGTGTCCGGGGAGCTGTTTTTT.

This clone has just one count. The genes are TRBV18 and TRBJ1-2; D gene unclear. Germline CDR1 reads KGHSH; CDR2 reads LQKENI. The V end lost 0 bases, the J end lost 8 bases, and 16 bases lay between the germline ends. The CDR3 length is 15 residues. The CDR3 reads CASSPPQSGGFGYTF. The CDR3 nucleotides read TGTGCCAGCTCACCACCTCAGAGCGGTGGTTTCGGCTACACCTTC.

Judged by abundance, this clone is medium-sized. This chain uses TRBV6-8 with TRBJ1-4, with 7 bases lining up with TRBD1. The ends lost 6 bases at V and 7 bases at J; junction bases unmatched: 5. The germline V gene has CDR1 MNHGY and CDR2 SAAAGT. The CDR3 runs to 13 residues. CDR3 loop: CASRHRGGEKLFF. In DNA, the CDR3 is TGTGCCAGCAGGCACAGGGGCGGTGAAAAACTGTTTTTT.

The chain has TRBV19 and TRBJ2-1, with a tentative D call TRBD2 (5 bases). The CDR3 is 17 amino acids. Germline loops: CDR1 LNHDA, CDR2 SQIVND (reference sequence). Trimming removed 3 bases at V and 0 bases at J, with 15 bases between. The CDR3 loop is CASSIVRTLSSYNEQFF. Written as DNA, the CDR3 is TGTGCCAGTAGTATTGTTCGGACTTTAAGCTCCTACAATGAGCAGTTCTTC.

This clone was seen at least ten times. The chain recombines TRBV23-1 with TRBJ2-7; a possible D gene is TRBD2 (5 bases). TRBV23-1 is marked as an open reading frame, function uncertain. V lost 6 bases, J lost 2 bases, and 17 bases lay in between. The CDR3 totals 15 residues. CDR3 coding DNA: TGCGCCAGCAGCCTACACGAGACGGGAACCTACGAGCAGTACTTC. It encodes CASSLHETGTYEQYF.

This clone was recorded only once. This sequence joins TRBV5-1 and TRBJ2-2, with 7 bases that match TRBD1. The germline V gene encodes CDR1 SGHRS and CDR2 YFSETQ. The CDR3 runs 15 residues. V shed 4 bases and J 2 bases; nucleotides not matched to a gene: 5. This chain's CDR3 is CASSIRQGNTGELFF. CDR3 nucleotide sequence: TGCGCCAGCAGCATAAGACAGGGTAACACCGGGGAGCTGTTTTTT.

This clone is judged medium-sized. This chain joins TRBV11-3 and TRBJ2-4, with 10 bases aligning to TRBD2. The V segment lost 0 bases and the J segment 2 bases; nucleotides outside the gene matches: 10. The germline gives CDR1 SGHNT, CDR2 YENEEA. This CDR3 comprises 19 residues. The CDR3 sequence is CASSLEEREGLGTKNIQYF. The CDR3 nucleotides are TGTGCCAGCAGCTTAGAGGAGCGGGAGGGCTTGGGTACCAAAAACATTCAGTACTTC.

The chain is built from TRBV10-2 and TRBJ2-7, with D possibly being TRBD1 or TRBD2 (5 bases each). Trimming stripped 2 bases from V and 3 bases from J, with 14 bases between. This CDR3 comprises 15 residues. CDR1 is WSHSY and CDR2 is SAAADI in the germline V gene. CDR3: CASSERARGLYEQYF. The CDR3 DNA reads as TGCGCCAGCAGTGAGCGGGCCCGGGGCCTCTACGAGCAGTACTTC.

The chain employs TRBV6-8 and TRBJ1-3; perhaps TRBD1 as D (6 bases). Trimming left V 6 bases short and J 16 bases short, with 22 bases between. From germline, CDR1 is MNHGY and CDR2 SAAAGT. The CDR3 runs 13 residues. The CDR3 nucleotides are TGTGCCAGCAGCCCGACCCTACAGGGAAGGTTTTATTTT. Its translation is CASSPTLQGRFYF.

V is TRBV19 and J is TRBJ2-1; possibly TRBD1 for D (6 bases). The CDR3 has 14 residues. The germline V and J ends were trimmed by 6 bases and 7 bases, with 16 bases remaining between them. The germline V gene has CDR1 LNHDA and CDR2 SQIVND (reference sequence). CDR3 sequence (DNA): TGTGCCAGTAGGAAACAGGGTTCTTCAAATGAGCAGTTCTTC. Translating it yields CASRKQGSSNEQFF.

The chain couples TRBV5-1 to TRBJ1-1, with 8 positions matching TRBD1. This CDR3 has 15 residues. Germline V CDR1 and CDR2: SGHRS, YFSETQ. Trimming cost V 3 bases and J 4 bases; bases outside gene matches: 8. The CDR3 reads CASSYGQGGGTEAFF. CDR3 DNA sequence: TGCGCCAGCAGCTACGGACAGGGCGGCGGCACTGAAGCTTTCTTT. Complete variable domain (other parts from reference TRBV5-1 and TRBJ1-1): KAGVTQTPRYLIKTRGQQVTLSCSPISGHRSVSWYQQTPGQGLQFLFEYFSETQRNKGNFPGRFSGRQFSNSRSEMNVSTLELGDSALYLCASSYGQGGGTEAFFGQGTRLTVV.

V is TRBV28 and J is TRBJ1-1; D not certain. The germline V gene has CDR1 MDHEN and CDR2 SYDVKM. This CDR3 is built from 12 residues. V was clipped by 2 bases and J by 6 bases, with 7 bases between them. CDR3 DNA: TGTGCCAGCAGTTTACAGCTACCTGAAGCTTTCTTT. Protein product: CASSLQLPEAFF. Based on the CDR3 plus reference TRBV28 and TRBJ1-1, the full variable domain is DVKVTQSSRYLVKRTGEKVFLECVQDMDHENMFWYRQDPGLGLRLIYFSYDVKMKEKGDIPEGYSVSREKKERFSLILESASTNQTSMYLCASSLQLPEAFFGQGTRLTVV.

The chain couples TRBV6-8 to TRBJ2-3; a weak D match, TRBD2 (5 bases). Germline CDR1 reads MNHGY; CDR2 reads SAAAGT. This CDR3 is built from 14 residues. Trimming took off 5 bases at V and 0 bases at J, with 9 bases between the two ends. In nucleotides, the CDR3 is TGTGCCAGCAGTGGGAGCGCTAGCACAGATACGCAGTATTTT. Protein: CASSGSASTDTQYF.